The 31 T cell receptor beta chains in this list originate from one sample, sequenced in a study of blood T cell repertoires in COVID-19. Here immunoSEQ multiplex PCR was the method, and the copy in TCRdb shows in-frame clones only, minus some. This sample has 110,000 to 150,000 clones, with 84% found just once. The sequencing sample was made of PBMCs or T cells enriched from blood (not recorded which). Receptor source: a woman between 18 and 30 years old who had been exposed to COVID-19.

The chain combines TRBV28 with TRBJ2-7, with 7 bases lining up with TRBD2. Per the germline V gene, CDR1 is MDHEN and CDR2 is SYDVKM. V gave up 2 bases and J gave up 7 bases; unmatched junction bases: 11. The CDR3 runs 15 residues. The CDR3 sequence is CASSLGGLPLEEQYF. In DNA form, the CDR3 reads TGTGCCAGCAGTTTAGGGGGACTACCACTGGAGGAGCAGTACTTC. Drawing the rest from reference TRBV28 and TRBJ2-7, the complete variable domain is DVKVTQSSRYLVKRTGEKVFLECVQDMDHENMFWYRQDPGLGLRLIYFSYDVKMKEKGDIPEGYSVSREKKERFSLILESASTNQTSMYLCASSLGGLPLEEQYFGPGTRLTVT.

The rearrangement links TRBV6-4 to TRBJ2-1; TRBD2 matches 9 bases. The germline CDR1 and CDR2 sequences are MRHNA and SNTAGT. The CDR3 contains 14 residues. The V and J ends lost 9 bases and 4 bases, in that order; junction bases with no gene match: 7. This CDR3 is CASKREVMYNEQFF. The CDR3 DNA reads TGTGCCAGTAAGCGGGAGGTTATGTACAATGAGCAGTTCTTC.

This chain connects TRBV6-2 or TRBV6-3 to TRBJ1-5; the D gene is possibly TRBD1 (5 bases). The CDR3 spans 17 residues. Germline V CDR1 and CDR2: MNHEY, SVGEGT. Trimming stripped 2 bases from V and 1 base from J, with 15 bases between. In DNA form, the CDR3 reads TGTGCCAGCAGTTACGCGTTGCAGGGAGGAAGCAATCAGCCCCAGCATTTT. It yields the protein CASSYALQGGSNQPQHF.

The CDR3 reads CASSLSPGDTEAFF. As DNA, the CDR3 is TGCGCCAGCAGCTTGTCCCCGGGGGACACTGAAGCTTTCTTT. This sequence joins TRBV5-1 and TRBJ1-1; tentatively, D is TRBD1 (5 bases). The CDR3 is 14 residues long. Germline lookup yields CDR1 SGHRS and CDR2 YFSETQ. Trimming removed 1 base from V and 3 bases from J, with 10 bases in between.

In DNA, the CDR3 is TGTGCCTGGAATAGAGGGGGCATTGATGAGGAAAAACTGTTTTTT. This sequence encodes CAWNRGGIDEEKLFF. This rearrangement joins TRBV30 to TRBJ1-4; TRBD1 aligns across 7 bases. The CDR3 loop spans 15 amino acids. Germline CDR1 GTSNPN, CDR2 SVGIG (reference sequence). Trimming took 4 bases from V and 8 from J; bases not matched to a gene: 13.

The chain combines TRBV30 with TRBJ2-1; 10 bases match TRBD2. The CDR3 is made up of 13 amino acids. The junction had 5 bases not matched to a gene; V was cut back by 2 bases and J by 10 bases. Per germline, CDR1 GTSNPN and CDR2 SVGIG (reference sequence). The CDR3 region has the DNA TGTGCCTGGAGTCCTAGCGGGAGAAGGGAGCAGTTCTTC. This sequence encodes CAWSPSGRREQFF.

The gene calls are TRBV24-1 and TRBJ2-5; D not certain. The V gene lost 9 bases and the J gene lost 5 bases, with 15 bases spanning the gap. CDR3 size: 13 residues. Germline loops: CDR1 KGHDR, CDR2 SFDVKD. CDR3 amino acids: CATGESVPETQYF. DNA for the CDR3: TGTGCCACCGGCGAGAGCGTGCCGGAGACCCAGTACTTC.

V usage is TRBV19 and J usage is TRBJ1-5; D call uncertain. Germline CDR1 LNHDA, CDR2 SQIVND (reference sequence). The CDR3 loop spans 13 amino acids. Trimming cost V 10 bases and J 4 bases, with 14 bases left between them. The CDR3 protein is CATLGRPNQPQHF. DNA of the CDR3: TGTGCCACCTTAGGCAGGCCGAATCAGCCCCAGCATTTT.

This chain's CDR3 is CASSTDRRYGGYTF. In nucleotides, the CDR3 is TGTGCCAGCAGTACGGACAGGAGGTACGGAGGCTACACCTTC. This chain joins TRBV27 and TRBJ1-2; 7 nucleotides align to TRBD1. Unmatched junction bases numbered 11, after V lost 5 bases and J lost 8 bases. The CDR3 is 14 residues long. The germline CDR1 and CDR2 sequences are MNHEY and SMNVEV (reference sequence).

The V call is TRBV20-1, the J call TRBJ1-5; D call uncertain. The V end was cut by 3 bases, the J end by 0 bases, with 12 bases between. Germline values: CDR1 DFQATT, CDR2 SNEGSKA (reference sequence). CDR3 length: 15 residues. CDR3: CSASFGRRSNQPQHF. In DNA, the CDR3 is TGCAGTGCTAGTTTCGGCAGGCGTAGCAATCAGCCCCAGCATTTT.

The rearrangement uses TRBV7-2 and TRBJ2-1; the D is unclear. Per germline, CDR1 SGHTA and CDR2 FQGNSA. The CDR3 has 15 residues. V lost 1 base, J lost 0 bases, and 7 bases lay in between. CDR3 residues: CASSLVAVSYNEQFF. The CDR3 DNA reads as TGTGCCAGCAGCTTAGTCGCGGTCTCCTACAATGAGCAGTTCTTC. The complete variable domain, with remaining parts taken from reference TRBV7-2 and TRBJ2-1, reads GAGVSQSPSNKVTEKGKDVELRCDPISGHTALYWYRQSLGQGLEFLIYFQGNSAPDKSGLPSDRFSAERTGGSVSTLTIQRTQQEDSAVYLCASSLVAVSYNEQFFGPGTRLTVL.

CDR3 in DNA: TGTGCCAGCAGCAGGGACAGGGACGAGCAGTACTTC. Its protein product is CASSRDRDEQYF. The chain recombines TRBV7-9 with TRBJ2-7; TRBD1 matches 9 bases. The junction had 1 base not matched to a gene; V was cut back by 5 bases and J by 5 bases. Germline V gives CDR1 SEHNR, CDR2 FQNEAQ (reference sequence). CDR3 length equals 12 residues. Based on the CDR3 plus reference TRBV7-9 and TRBJ2-7, the full variable domain is DTGVSQNPRHKITKRGQNVTFRCDPISEHNRLYWYRQTLGQGPEFLTYFQNEAQLEKSRLLSDRFSAERPKGSFSTLEIQRTEQGDSAMYLCASSRDRDEQYFGPGTRLTVT.

This clone was recorded only once. The genes are TRBV30 and TRBJ1-3; D uncertain. CDR1 GTSNPN and CDR2 SVGIG come from the germline V gene (reference sequence). CDR3 size: 15 residues. V was shortened by 2 bases and J by 0 bases, with 11 bases between the two germline ends. The CDR3 DNA sequence: TGTGCCTGGAGTAAAGGAGCTAGCTCTGGAAACACCATATATTTT. As protein: CAWSKGASSGNTIYF.

This clone was detected once. V usage is TRBV24-1 and J usage is TRBJ2-2; 8 bases are a match to TRBD1. Unmatched junction bases numbered 8, after V lost 4 bases and J lost 5 bases. This CDR3 has 16 residues. Germline V lookup: CDR1 KGHDR, CDR2 SFDVKD. The CDR3 protein is CATSDPRTGITGELFF. The CDR3 DNA follows: TGTGCCACCAGTGACCCCCGGACAGGGATTACCGGGGAGCTGTTTTTT.

Sample share makes this clone medium-sized (0.01 to 0.1%). This sequence joins TRBV13 and TRBJ2-1, with D possibly being TRBD2 (6 bases). The CDR3 consists of 12 residues. Trimming left V 1 base short and J 13 bases short, with 11 bases between. CDR1 and CDR2 from the germline V gene are PRHDT and FYEKMQ (reference sequence). The CDR3 DNA reads as TGTGCCAGCAGCTTAGTGGGTGCGGGACAGTTCTTC. As protein: CASSLVGAGQFF.

This chain links TRBV10-3 with TRBJ2-7; D may be TRBD1 (7 bases). Looked up from germline, CDR1 is ENHRY and CDR2 is SYGVKD. The CDR3 extends over 15 amino acids. V lost 0 bases and J 4 bases, leaving 13 bases between the germline ends. CDR3 sequence reads: CAISESGGGAYEQYF. The CDR3 DNA reads as TGTGCCATCAGTGAGTCAGGAGGGGGCGCGTACGAGCAGTACTTC.

CDR3 in DNA: TGTGCCAGCAGCTGGGAGGGGCTGGCCTATGGCTACACCTTC. Protein sequence: CASSWEGLAYGYTF. The rearrangement uses TRBV7-8 and TRBJ1-2; D perhaps matches TRBD1 (5 bases). Trimming left V 4 bases short and J 4 bases short, with 13 bases between. Germline V gene lookup returns CDR1 SGHVS and CDR2 FQNEAQ. This CDR3 comprises 14 residues.

The rearrangement links TRBV2 to TRBJ2-3; a possible D gene is TRBD2 (6 bases). This CDR3 has 13 amino acids. Germline values: CDR1 SNHLY, CDR2 FYNNEI. Trimming took 8 bases from V and 6 from J, leaving 15 bases between them. CDR3 nucleotide sequence: TGTGCCAGCGGGGGTAGCGGCCGCGATACGCAGTATTTT. This codes for CASGGSGRDTQYF. Complete variable domain (other parts from reference TRBV2 and TRBJ2-3): EPEVTQTPSHQVTQMGQEVILRCVPISNHLYFYWYRQILGQKVEFLVSFYNNEISEKSEIFDDQFSVERPDGSNFTLKIRSTKLEDSAMYFCASGGSGRDTQYFGPGTRLTVL.

This chain links TRBV18 with TRBJ2-1; 12 nucleotides line up with TRBD2. The germline CDR1 and CDR2 sequences are KGHSH and LQKENI. This CDR3 comprises 16 residues. Trimming cost V 4 bases and J 0 bases; bases outside gene matches: 1. The CDR3 DNA reads TGTGCCAGCTCACAGACTAGCGGGAGCTCCTACAATGAGCAGTTCTTC. Translation: CASSQTSGSSYNEQFF.

V is TRBV19 and J is TRBJ1-5; perhaps TRBD1 as D (6 bases). V was pared by 1 base and J by 9 bases, with 16 bases between. Germline CDR1 is LNHDA and CDR2 is SQIVND (reference sequence). The CDR3 extends over 15 amino acids. The CDR3 is CASSIGGQTPGPQHF. The CDR3 bases are TGTGCCAGTAGTATAGGGGGGCAGACGCCGGGGCCCCAGCATTTT.

This sequence joins TRBV4-3 and TRBJ2-5; D gene unclear. The CDR3 consists of 14 residues. The V and J ends lost 1 base and 0 bases respectively, with 6 bases between them. Germline CDR1 reads LGHNA; CDR2 reads YSLEER. As DNA, the CDR3 is TGCGCCAGCAGCCAAGGAGTCAACCAAGAGACCCAGTACTTC. It yields the protein CASSQGVNQETQYF.

As DNA, the CDR3 is TGTGCCAGCAGGGACTACATCTCCTACAATGAGCAGTTCTTC. This gives the protein CASRDYISYNEQFF. J is TRBJ2-1 and V is TRBV6-5; perhaps TRBD2 as D (6 bases). V shed 6 bases and J shed 0 bases, with 9 bases lying between them. The germline V gene encodes CDR1 MNHEY and CDR2 SVGAGI. CDR3 length: 14 amino acids.

This sequence joins TRBV6-2 or TRBV6-3 and TRBJ2-7; 9 bases align to TRBD1. The CDR3 consists of 16 residues. V was pared by 5 bases and J by 5 bases, with 13 bases of the junction left unmatched. Per germline, CDR1 MNHEY and CDR2 SVGEGT. The CDR3 here is CASSRPNRGRIDEQYF. The CDR3 DNA follows: TGTGCCAGCAGTCGCCCAAACAGGGGGCGCATCGACGAGCAGTACTTC.

This chain connects TRBV6-5 to TRBJ2-7, with 14 nucleotides matching TRBD2. The V gene's germline CDR1 is MNHEY and CDR2 SVGAGI. The V segment lost 6 bases and the J segment 6 bases; nucleotides outside the gene matches: 7. This CDR3 is built from 15 residues. The CDR3 nucleotides read TGTGCCAGCAGGAGACTAGCGGGAGGGCGGCGCGAGCAGTACTTC. Protein sequence: CASRRLAGGRREQYF.

This clone turned up a few times. Other nucleotide sequences from this sample produce the same CDR3. The chain links TRBV11-2 to TRBJ1-2; 8 bases fit TRBD1. J lost 8 bases, V lost 0 bases, and 5 bases had no gene match. CDR1 SGHAT and CDR2 FQNNGV come from the germline V gene. This CDR3 is built from 14 residues. The CDR3: CASSLDRQGAGYTF. The CDR3 bases are TGTGCCAGCAGCTTAGATCGGCAGGGGGCGGGCTACACCTTC. Variable domain in full (rest from reference TRBV11-2 and TRBJ1-2): EAGVAQSPRYKIIEKRQSVAFWCNPISGHATLYWYQQILGQGPKLLIQFQNNGVVDDSQLPKDRFSAERLKGVDSTLKIQPAKLEDSAVYLCASSLDRQGAGYTFGSGTRLTVV.

The chain combines TRBV6-5 with TRBJ2-7; TRBD1 aligns across 10 bases. The CDR3 has 12 amino acids. Trimming took 8 bases from V and 3 from J; bases not matched to a gene: 1. CDR1 is MNHEY and CDR2 is SVGAGI in the germline V gene. The CDR3 region has the DNA TGTGCCAGCCGGGACAGGGGCTACGAGCAGTACTTC. This translates into CASRDRGYEQYF.

The V call is TRBV7-9, the J call TRBJ2-7, with TRBD2 identical over 10 bases. V shed 6 bases and J 4 bases; nucleotides not matched to a gene: 21. Germline V CDR1 and CDR2: SEHNR, FQNEAQ (reference sequence). This CDR3 is 19 amino acids long. This chain's CDR3 is CASSRKREGRSFNRYEQYF. The CDR3 bases are TGTGCCAGCAGTCGAAAGCGGGAGGGCCGATCCTTTAATCGTTACGAGCAGTACTTC.

The chain couples TRBV19 to TRBJ2-1; D ambiguous. There are 12 residues in the CDR3. Trimming cost V 5 bases and J 5 bases, with 7 bases left between them. Germline CDR1 is LNHDA and CDR2 is SQIVND (reference sequence). CDR3 coding DNA: TGTGCCAGTAGTTACACTAACAATGAGCAGTTCTTC. Translated: CASSYTNNEQFF.

This chain joins TRBV14 and TRBJ1-2; unclear D gene. The CDR3 is 14 residues long. Germline lookup yields CDR1 SGHDN and CDR2 FVKESK. Between the trimmed V and J ends, which lost 2 bases and 3 bases, there was a span of 10 bases. The CDR3 DNA sequence: TGTGCCAGCAGCCAATATATCGGTGACTATGGCTACACCTTC. It is translated as CASSQYIGDYGYTF.

Comment on this clone: Other DNA sequences of this sample code for an identical CDR3. V gene TRBV28 combines with J gene TRBJ1-5; no clear D gene. The CDR3 is made up of 15 amino acids. V lost 2 bases and J lost 0, with 8 bases in between. The V gene's germline CDR1 is MDHEN and CDR2 SYDVKM. CDR3 nucleotide sequence: TGTGCCAGCAGTTTAGGGCACCCTAGCAATCAGCCCCAGCATTTT. Its translation is CASSLGHPSNQPQHF.

The chain employs TRBV7-6 and TRBJ2-7; 13 bases line up with TRBD2. Losses at the gene ends were 4 bases for V and 6 bases for J; bases not matched to a gene: 6. CDR3 size: 15 residues. The germline V gene encodes CDR1 SGHVS and CDR2 FNYEAQ. The DNA of the CDR3 is TGTGCCAGCAGCTCAACTAGCGGGAGGGCCGGCGAGCAGTACTTC. It codes for CASSSTSGRAGEQYF.